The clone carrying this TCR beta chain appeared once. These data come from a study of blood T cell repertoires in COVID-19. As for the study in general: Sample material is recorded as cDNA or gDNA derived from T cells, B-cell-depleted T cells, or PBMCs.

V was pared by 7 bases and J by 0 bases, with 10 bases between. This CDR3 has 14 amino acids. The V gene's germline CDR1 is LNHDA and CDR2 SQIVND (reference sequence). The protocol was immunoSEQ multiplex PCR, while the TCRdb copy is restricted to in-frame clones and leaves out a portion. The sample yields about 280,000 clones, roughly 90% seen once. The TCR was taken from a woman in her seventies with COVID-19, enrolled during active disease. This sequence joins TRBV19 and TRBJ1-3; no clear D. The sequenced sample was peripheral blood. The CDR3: CASISLGSGNTIYF. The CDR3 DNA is TGTGCCAGTATTTCCCTAGGCTCTGGAAACACCATATATTTT.